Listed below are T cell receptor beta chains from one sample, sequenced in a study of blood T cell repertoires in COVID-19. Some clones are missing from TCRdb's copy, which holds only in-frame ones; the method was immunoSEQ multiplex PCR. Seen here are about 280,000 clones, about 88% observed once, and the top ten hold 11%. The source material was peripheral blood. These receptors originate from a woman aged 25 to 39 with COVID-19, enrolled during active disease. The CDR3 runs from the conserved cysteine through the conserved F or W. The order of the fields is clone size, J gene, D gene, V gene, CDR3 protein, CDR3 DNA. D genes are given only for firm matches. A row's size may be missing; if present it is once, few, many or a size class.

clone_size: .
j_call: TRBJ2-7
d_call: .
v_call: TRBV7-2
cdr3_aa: CASRPPGDLWSEQYF
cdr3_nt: TGTGCCAGCAGGCCCCCGGGGGACCTCTGGAGCGAGCAGTACTTC

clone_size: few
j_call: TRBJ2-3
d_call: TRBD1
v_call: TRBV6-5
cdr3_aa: CASKTGGGTDTQYF
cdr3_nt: TGTGCCAGCAAGACAGGGGGCGGCACAGATACGCAGTATTTT

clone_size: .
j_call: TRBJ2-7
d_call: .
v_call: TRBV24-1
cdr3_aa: CATSDAGRSYEQYF
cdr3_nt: TGTGCCACCAGTGATGCGGGGCGGTCCTACGAGCAGTACTTC

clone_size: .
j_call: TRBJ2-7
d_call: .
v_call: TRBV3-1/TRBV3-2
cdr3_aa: CAKLRQRSSYEQYF
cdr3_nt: TGTGCCAAGTTGAGACAGAGGAGCTCCTACGAGCAGTACTTC

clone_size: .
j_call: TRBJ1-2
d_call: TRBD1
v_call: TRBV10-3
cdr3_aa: CAISATSTGGNYGYTF
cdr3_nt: TGTGCCATCAGCGCCACCTCGACAGGGGGCAACTATGGCTACACCTTC

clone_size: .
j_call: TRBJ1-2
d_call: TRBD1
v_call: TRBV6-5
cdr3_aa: CASSYSPGQGSDGYTF
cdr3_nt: TGTGCCAGCAGTTACTCACCGGGACAGGGTTCGGATGGCTACACCTTC

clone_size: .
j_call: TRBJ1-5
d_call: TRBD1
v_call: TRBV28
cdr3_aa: CASSFKRDRGRQPQHF
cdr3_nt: TGTGCCAGCAGTTTTAAGAGGGACAGGGGTCGACAGCCCCAGCATTTT

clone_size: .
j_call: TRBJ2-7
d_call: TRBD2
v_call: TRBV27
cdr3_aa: CASSLSSGRAYEQYF
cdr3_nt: TGTGCCAGCAGTTTATCCTCCGGGAGGGCCTACGAGCAGTACTTC

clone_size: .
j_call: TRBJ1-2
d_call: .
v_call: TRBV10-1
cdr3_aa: CASSEYRGGYGYTF
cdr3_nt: TGCGCCAGCAGTGAATATCGGGGAGGCTATGGCTACACCTTC

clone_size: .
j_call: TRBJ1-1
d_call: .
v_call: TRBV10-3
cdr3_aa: CAISEGRSEAFF
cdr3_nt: TGTGCCATCAGTGAGGGGAGGTCGGAAGCTTTCTTT

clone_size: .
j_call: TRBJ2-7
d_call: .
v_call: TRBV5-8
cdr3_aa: CASSWAGTPPYF
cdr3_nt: TGTGCCAGCAGCTGGGCCGGGACTCCACCTTACTTC

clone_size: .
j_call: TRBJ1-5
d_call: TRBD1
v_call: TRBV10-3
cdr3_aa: CAISRTGGPDQPQHF
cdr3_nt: TGTGCCATCAGTAGGACAGGGGGACCCGATCAGCCCCAGCATTTT

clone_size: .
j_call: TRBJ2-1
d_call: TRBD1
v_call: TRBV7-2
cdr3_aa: CASSSPGQGVNEQFF
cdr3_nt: TGTGCCAGCAGCTCCCCGGGACAGGGGGTGAATGAGCAGTTCTTC

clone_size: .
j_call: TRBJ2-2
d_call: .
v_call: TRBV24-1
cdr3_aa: CATTDRSTGELFF
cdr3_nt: TGTGCCACCACCGACAGATCCACCGGGGAGCTGTTTTTT

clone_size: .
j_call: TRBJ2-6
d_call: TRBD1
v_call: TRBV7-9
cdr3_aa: CASSPDRGRPASGANVLTF
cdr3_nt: TGTGCCAGCAGCCCTGACAGGGGGCGACCTGCCTCTGGGGCCAACGTCCTGACTTTC

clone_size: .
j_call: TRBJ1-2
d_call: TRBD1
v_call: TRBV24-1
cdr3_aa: CATSDRQGLGYTF
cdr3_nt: TGTGCCACCAGTGACCGACAGGGCTTGGGCTACACCTTC